This record looks at one T cell receptor (beta chain) sequence and its context. TCRdb's table, derived via immunoSEQ multiplex PCR, lists solely in-frame clones and lacks some. The repertoire holds 11,000 to 15,000 clones, roughly 68% seen once, with approximately 3% in the top ten. The record originates from a study of neoadjuvant anti-PD-1 for oral cavity cancer. V was pared by 0 bases and J by 1 base, with 9 bases of the junction left unmatched. The CDR3 is 17 amino acids. Germline V gene sequence: CDR1 SGHNT, CDR2 YYREEE (reference sequence). V gene TRBV5-4 combines with J gene TRBJ2-5, with 7 bases lining up with TRBD1. The clonotype originates from a person aged 35 to 85 with oral cavity squamous cell carcinoma. The input for sequencing was PBMCs, taken before nivolumab (anti-PD-1) treatment. CDR3 nucleotide sequence: TGTGCCAGCAGCTTGGCCCTTTTGACAGGGCCCCAAGAGACCCAGTACTTC. Encoded protein: CASSLALLTGPQETQYF.